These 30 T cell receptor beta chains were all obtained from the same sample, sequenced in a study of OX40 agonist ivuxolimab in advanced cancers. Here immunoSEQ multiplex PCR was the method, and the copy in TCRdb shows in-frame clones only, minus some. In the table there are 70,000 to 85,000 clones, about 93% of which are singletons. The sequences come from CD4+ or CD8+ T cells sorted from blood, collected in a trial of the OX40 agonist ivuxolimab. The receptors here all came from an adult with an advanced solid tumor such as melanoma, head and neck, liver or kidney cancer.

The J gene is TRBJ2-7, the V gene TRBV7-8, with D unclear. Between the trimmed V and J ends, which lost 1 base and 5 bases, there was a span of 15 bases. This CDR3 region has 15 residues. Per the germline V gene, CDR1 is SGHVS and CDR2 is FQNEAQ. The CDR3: CASSLGSPGSHEQYF. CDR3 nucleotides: TGTGCCAGCAGCTTAGGTTCGCCAGGTTCGCACGAGCAGTACTTC.

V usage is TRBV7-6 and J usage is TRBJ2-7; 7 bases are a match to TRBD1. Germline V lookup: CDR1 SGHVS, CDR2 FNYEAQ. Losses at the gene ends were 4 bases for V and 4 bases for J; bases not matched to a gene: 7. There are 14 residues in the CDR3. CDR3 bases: TGTGCCAGCAGCTCGACAGGGCTTTTGTACGAGCAGTACTTC. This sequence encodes CASSSTGLLYEQYF. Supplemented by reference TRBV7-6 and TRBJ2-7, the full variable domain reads GAGVSQSPRYKVTKRGQDVALRCDPISGHVSLYWYRQALGQGPEFLTYFNYEAQQDKSGLPNDRFSAERPEGSISTLTIQRTEQRDSAMYRCASSSTGLLYEQYFGPGTRLTVT.

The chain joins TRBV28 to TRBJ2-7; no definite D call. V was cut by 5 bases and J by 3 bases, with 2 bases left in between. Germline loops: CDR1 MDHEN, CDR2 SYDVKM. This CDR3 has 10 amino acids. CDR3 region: CASSDYEQYF. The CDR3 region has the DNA TGTGCCAGCAGTGACTACGAGCAGTACTTC. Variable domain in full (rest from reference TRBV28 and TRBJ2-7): DVKVTQSSRYLVKRTGEKVFLECVQDMDHENMFWYRQDPGLGLRLIYFSYDVKMKEKGDIPEGYSVSREKKERFSLILESASTNQTSMYLCASSDYEQYFGPGTRLTVT.

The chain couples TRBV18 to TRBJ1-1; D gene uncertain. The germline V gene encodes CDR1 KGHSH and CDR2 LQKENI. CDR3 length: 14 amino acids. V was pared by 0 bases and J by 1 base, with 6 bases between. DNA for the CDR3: TGTGCCAGCTCACCACCGAACACGAACACTGAAGCTTTCTTT. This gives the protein CASSPPNTNTEAFF.

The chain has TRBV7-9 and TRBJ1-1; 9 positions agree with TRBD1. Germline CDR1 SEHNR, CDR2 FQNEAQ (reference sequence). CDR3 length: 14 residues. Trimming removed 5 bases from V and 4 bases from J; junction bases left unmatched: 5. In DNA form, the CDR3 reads TGTGCCAGCAGCGTACAGGGGGCGGGCACTGAAGCTTTCTTT. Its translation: CASSVQGAGTEAFF.

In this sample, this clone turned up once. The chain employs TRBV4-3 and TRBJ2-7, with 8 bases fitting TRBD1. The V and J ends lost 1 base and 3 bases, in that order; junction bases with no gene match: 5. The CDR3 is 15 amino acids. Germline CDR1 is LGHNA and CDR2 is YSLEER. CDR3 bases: TGCGCCAGCAGCCAAGGGGACAGGCGGTACTACGAGCAGTACTTC. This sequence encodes CASSQGDRRYYEQYF.

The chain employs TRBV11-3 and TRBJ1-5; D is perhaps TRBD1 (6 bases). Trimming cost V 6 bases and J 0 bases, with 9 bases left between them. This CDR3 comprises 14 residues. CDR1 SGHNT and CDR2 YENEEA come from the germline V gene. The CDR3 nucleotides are TGTGCCAGCAGTCCACAGGGTAGCAATCAGCCCCAGCATTTT. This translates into CASSPQGSNQPQHF.

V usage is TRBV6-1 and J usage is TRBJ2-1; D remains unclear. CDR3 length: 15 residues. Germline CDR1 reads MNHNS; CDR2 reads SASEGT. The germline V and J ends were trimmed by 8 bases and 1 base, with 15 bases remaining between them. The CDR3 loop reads CASSEVAGSYNEQFF. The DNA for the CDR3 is TGTGCCAGCTCCGAGGTGGCAGGATCCTACAATGAGCAGTTCTTC.

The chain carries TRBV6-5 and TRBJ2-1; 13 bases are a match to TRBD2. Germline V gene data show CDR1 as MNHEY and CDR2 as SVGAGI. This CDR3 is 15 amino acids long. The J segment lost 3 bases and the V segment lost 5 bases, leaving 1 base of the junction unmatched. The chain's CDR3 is CASSRTSGSYNEQFF. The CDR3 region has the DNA TGTGCCAGCAGTCGGACTAGCGGGAGCTACAATGAGCAGTTCTTC.

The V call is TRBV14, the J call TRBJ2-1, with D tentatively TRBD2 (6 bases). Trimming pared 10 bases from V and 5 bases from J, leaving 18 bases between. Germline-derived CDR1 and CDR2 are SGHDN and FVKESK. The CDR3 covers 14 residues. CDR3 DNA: TGTGCCACCTGCCGGGACTCCATGAACAATGAGCAGTTCTTC. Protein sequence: CATCRDSMNNEQFF.

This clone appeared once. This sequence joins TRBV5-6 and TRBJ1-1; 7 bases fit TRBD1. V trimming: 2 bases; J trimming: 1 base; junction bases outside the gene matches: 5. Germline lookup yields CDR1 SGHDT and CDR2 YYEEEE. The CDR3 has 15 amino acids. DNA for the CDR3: TGTGCCAGCAGCTTCTACAGGGGTACGAACACTGAAGCTTTCTTT. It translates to CASSFYRGTNTEAFF.

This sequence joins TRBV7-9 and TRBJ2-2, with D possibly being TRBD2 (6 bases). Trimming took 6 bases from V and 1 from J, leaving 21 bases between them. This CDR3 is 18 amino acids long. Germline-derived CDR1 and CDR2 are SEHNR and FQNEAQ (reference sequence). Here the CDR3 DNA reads TGTGCCAGCAGACATAACGGGGACGGAGGGATGAACACCGGGGAGCTGTTTTTT. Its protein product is CASRHNGDGGMNTGELFF.

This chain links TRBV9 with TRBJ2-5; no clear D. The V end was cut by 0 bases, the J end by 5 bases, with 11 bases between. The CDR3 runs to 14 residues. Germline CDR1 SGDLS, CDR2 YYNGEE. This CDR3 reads CASSVGRAQETQYF. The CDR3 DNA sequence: TGTGCCAGCAGCGTAGGACGGGCCCAGGAGACCCAGTACTTC.

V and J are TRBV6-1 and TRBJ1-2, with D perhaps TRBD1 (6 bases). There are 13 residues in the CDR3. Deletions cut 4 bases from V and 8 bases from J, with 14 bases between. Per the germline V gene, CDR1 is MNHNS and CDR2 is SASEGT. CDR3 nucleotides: TGTGCCAGCAGTGGGGGCAGGGGACACGGCTACACCTTC. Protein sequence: CASSGGRGHGYTF.

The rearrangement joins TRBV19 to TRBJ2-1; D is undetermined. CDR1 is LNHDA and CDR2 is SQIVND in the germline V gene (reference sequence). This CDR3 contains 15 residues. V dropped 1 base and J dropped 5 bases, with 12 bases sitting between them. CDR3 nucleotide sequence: TGTGCCAGTAGTATAGCCACTCTCTCTAACAATGAGCAGTTCTTC. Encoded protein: CASSIATLSNNEQFF.

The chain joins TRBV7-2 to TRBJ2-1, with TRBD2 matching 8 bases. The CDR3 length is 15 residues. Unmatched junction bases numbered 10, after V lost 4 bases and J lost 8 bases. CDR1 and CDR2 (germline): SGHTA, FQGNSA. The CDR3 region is CASSSRTSIYDEQFF. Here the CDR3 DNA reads TGTGCCAGCAGCTCTCGGACTAGCATCTATGATGAGCAGTTCTTC. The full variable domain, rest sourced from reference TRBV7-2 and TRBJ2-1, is GAGVSQSPSNKVTEKGKDVELRCDPISGHTALYWYRQSLGQGLEFLIYFQGNSAPDKSGLPSDRFSAERTGGSVSTLTIQRTQQEDSAVYLCASSSRTSIYDEQFFGPGTRLTVL.

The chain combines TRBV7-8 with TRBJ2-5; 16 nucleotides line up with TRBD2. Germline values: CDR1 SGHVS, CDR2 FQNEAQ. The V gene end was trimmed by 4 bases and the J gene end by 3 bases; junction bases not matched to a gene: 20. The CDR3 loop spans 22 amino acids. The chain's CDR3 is CASSSPGTSGRERPWVEETQYF. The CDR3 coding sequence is TGTGCCAGCAGCTCACCGGGGACTAGCGGGAGGGAGCGGCCTTGGGTGGAAGAGACCCAGTACTTC.

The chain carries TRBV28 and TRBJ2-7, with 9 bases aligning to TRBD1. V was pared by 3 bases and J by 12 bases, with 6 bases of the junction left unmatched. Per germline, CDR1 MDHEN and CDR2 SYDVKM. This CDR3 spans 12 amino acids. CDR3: CASSFSSGQGYF. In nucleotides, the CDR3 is TGTGCCAGCAGTTTCTCGTCGGGACAGGGGTACTTC.

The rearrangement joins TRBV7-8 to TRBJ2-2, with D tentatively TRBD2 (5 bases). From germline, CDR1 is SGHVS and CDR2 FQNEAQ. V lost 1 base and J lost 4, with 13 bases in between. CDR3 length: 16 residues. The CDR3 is CASSLVGITGTGELFF. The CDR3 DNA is TGTGCCAGCAGCTTAGTCGGGATAACCGGCACCGGGGAGCTGTTTTTT.

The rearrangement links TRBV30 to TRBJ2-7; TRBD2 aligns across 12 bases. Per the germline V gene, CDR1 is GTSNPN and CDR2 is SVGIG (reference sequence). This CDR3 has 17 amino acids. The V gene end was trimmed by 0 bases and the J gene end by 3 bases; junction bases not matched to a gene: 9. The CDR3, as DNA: TGTGCCTGGAGTGTAGGCGCGGGACTAGCGGGCAGCTACGAGCAGTACTTC. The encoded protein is CAWSVGAGLAGSYEQYF.

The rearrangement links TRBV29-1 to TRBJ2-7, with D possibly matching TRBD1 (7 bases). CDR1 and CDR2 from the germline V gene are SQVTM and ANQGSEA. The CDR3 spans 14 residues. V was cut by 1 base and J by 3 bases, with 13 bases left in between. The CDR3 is CSVEGRGQNYEQYF. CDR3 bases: TGCAGCGTTGAAGGGCGGGGACAGAACTACGAGCAGTACTTC.

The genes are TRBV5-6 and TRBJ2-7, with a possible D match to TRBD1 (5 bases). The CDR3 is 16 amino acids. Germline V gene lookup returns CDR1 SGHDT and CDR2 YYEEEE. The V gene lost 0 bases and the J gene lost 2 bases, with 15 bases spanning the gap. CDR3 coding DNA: TGTGCCAGCAGCTTGGTTTTCAGGACATCCCCCTACGAGCAGTACTTC. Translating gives CASSLVFRTSPYEQYF.

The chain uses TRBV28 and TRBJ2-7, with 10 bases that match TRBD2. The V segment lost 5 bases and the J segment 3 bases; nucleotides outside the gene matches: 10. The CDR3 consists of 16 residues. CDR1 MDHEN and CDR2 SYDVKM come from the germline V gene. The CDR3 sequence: CASSPVRLAGDYEQYF. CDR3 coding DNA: TGTGCCAGCAGTCCCGTTCGGCTAGCGGGAGACTACGAGCAGTACTTC.

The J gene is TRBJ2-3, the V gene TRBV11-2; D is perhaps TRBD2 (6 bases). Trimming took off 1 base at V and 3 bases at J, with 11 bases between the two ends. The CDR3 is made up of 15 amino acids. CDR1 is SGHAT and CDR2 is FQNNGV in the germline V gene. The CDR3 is CASSLAPRETDTQYF. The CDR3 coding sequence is TGTGCCAGCAGCTTAGCCCCCCGGGAGACAGATACGCAGTATTTT.

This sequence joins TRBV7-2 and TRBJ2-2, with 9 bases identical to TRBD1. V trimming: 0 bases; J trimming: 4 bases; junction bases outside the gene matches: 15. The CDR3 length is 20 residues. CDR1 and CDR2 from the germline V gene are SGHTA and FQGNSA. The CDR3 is CASSLAGTGFHVGVTGELFF. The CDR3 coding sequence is TGTGCCAGCAGCTTAGCTGGGACAGGGTTTCACGTAGGGGTCACCGGGGAGCTGTTTTTT.

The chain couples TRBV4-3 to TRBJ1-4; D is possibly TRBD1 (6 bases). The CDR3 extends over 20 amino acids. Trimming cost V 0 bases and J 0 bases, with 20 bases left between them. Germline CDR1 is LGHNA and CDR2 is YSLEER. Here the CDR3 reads CASSQDNWSGTLTTNEKLFF. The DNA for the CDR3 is TGCGCCAGCAGCCAAGATAACTGGAGTGGGACACTGACAACTAATGAAAAACTGTTTTTT.

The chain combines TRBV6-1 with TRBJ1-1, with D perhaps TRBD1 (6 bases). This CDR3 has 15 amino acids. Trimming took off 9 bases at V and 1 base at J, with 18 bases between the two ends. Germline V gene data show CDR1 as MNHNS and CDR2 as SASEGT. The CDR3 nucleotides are TGTGCCAGGCTAACCTTGGACAGAAAGAACACTGAAGCTTTCTTT. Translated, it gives CARLTLDRKNTEAFF.

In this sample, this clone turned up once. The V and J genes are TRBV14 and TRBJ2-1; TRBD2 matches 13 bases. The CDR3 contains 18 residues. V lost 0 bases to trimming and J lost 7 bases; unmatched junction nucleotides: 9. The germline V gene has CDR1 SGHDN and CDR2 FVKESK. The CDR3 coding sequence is TGTGCCAGCAGCCAAGATCGGACTAGCGGGAGCCCCCGGAATGAGCAGTTCTTC. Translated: CASSQDRTSGSPRNEQFF.

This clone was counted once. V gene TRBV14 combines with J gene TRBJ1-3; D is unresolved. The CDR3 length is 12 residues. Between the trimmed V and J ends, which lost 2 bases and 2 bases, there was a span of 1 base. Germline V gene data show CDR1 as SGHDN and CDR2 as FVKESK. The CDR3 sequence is CASSQPGNTIYF. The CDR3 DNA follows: TGTGCCAGCAGCCAACCTGGAAACACCATATATTTT. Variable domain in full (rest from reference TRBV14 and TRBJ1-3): EAGVTQFPSHSVIEKGQTVTLRCDPISGHDNLYWYRRVMGKEIKFLLHFVKESKQDESGMPNNRFLAERTGGTYSTLKVQPAELEDSGVYFCASSQPGNTIYFGEGSWLTVV.

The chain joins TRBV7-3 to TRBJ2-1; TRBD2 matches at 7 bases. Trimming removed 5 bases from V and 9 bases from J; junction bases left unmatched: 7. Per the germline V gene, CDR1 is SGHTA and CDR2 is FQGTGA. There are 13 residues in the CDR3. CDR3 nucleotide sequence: TGTGCCAGCAGCCACCTGGGGGGGGGTGAGCAGTTCTTC. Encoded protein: CASSHLGGGEQFF.